This is a list of T cell receptor beta chains from one sample in a study of cytomegalovirus exposure and HLA in healthy donors. Profiling relied on immunoSEQ multiplex PCR, and the TCRdb table lists in-frame clones only, not all of them. The sample holds under 200,000 clones, 80% seen once. Sequencing was performed on PBMCs. Every receptor here comes from a man between 18 and 35 years old in good health and CMV-seropositive. Each CDR3 is given with its conserved first and last residue. A D gene is named only where the DNA matches it firmly. Clone sizes are given selectively: once, few, many, or a class where the clone is expanded.

J,D,size,V,CDR3,DNA
TRBJ2-1,TRBD2,few,TRBV30,CAWSVRGGSTYNEQFF,TGTGCCTGGAGTGTACGGGGCGGGAGCACCTACAATGAGCAGTTCTTC
TRBJ1-6,TRBD1,-,TRBV6-1,CASSGGTGGSPLHF,TGTGCCAGCAGTGGAGGGACAGGGGGATCACCCCTCCACTTT
TRBJ2-1,-,-,TRBV11-2,CASSPGLDYNEQFF,TGTGCCAGCAGCCCAGGTTTAGACTACAATGAGCAGTTCTTC
TRBJ2-1,TRBD2,-,TRBV4-3,CASSSRGDLSYNEQFF,TGCGCCAGCTCTTCTCGGGGGGATCTCTCCTACAATGAGCAGTTCTTC
TRBJ2-3,TRBD2,-,TRBV14,CASSAGLAGATDTQYF,TGTGCCAGCAGCGCGGGACTAGCGGGAGCTACAGATACGCAGTATTTT
TRBJ1-5,TRBD1,-,TRBV10-3,CAISDLPGTGHNQPQHF,TGTGCCATCAGTGACTTACCCGGGACAGGGCACAATCAGCCCCAGCATTTT
TRBJ1-6,-,-,TRBV10-3,CAISDYRDGVPLHF,TGTGCCATCAGTGACTACAGGGATGGGGTCCCCCTCCACTTT
TRBJ1-3,-,-,TRBV12-5,CASALGQLPGNTIYF,TGTGCTAGTGCCCTGGGGCAGTTACCTGGAAACACCATATATTTT
TRBJ1-4,-,-,TRBV27,CASSLGLSSNEKLFF,TGTGCCAGCAGTTTGGGACTCTCCTCTAATGAAAAACTGTTTTTT
TRBJ1-1,-,-,TRBV5-1,CASSLVGLGLASLNTEAFF,TGCGCCAGCAGCTTGGTAGGGCTGGGGCTGGCTTCTCTGAACACTGAAGCTTTCTTT
TRBJ1-6,TRBD1,-,TRBV6-1,CASSEDRGVWSPLHF,TGTGCCAGCAGTGAAGACAGGGGGGTATGGTCACCCCTCCACTTT
TRBJ2-2,-,-,TRBV7-2,CASSLESTRNTGELFF,TGTGCCAGCAGCTTAGAGAGTACTAGGAACACCGGGGAGCTGTTTTTT
TRBJ1-1,-,-,TRBV5-1,CASSGAGRQDTEAFF,TGCGCCAGCAGCGGTGCGGGACGGCAGGACACTGAAGCTTTCTTT
TRBJ1-5,TRBD1,-,TRBV6-1,CASTPGGLGNQPQHF,TGTGCCAGCACCCCAGGGGGTCTAGGCAATCAGCCCCAGCATTTT
TRBJ2-1,TRBD2,-,TRBV7-2,CASSTGLTHNEQFF,TGTGCCAGCAGCACGGGACTAACCCATAATGAGCAGTTCTTC
TRBJ1-1,-,-,TRBV30,CAWSFQGTEAFF,TGTGCCTGGAGCTTCCAGGGGACTGAAGCTTTCTTT
TRBJ1-6,-,-,TRBV19,CASSQQVNNSPLHF,TGTGCCAGTAGCCAACAGGTGAATAATTCACCCCTCCACTTT
TRBJ2-1,TRBD1,-,TRBV7-9,CASSPGQGLVNEQFF,TGTGCCAGCAGCCCGGGACAGGGGCTGGTCAATGAGCAGTTCTTC
TRBJ1-4,TRBD1,-,TRBV13,CASSLRVGTGGEKLFF,TGTGCCAGCAGCTTAAGGGTTGGGACAGGGGGCGAAAAACTGTTTTTT
TRBJ1-2,-,-,TRBV4-1,CASSPTEVNYGYTF,TGCGCCAGCAGCCCGACAGAGGTTAACTATGGCTACACCTTC
TRBJ2-7,-,-,TRBV4-3,CASSQDRYSNEQYF,TGCGCCAGCAGCCAAGATAGGTACAGCAACGAGCAGTACTTC
TRBJ1-2,-,few,TRBV6-6,CASSYEPGKNYGYTF,TGTGCCAGCAGTTACGAACCAGGGAAAAACTATGGCTACACCTTC
TRBJ2-3,-,-,TRBV7-9,CASSTSDRDTQYF,TGTGCCAGCAGCACCTCTGACAGGGATACGCAGTATTTT
TRBJ2-7,TRBD2,-,TRBV18,CASSPLSAGGLYEQYF,TGTGCCAGCTCACCCCTTTCGGCGGGAGGCCTCTACGAGCAGTACTTC
TRBJ1-6,TRBD1,-,TRBV7-2,CASSSTGGFDNSPLHF,TGTGCCAGCAGCTCCACAGGGGGCTTCGATAATTCACCCCTCCACTTT
TRBJ2-2,-,-,TRBV9,CASSVGRAGGELFF,TGTGCCAGCAGCGTTGGCAGGGCAGGCGGGGAGCTGTTTTTT
TRBJ2-1,TRBD2,-,TRBV7-2,CASSSHPAGVEQFF,TGTGCCAGCAGCTCACACCCCGCGGGGGTTGAGCAGTTCTTC
TRBJ2-1,-,-,TRBV6-1,CASSEFLGGAGSDNEQFF,TGTGCCAGCAGTGAATTCCTAGGGGGGGCAGGCAGCGACAATGAGCAGTTCTTC
TRBJ1-1,-,few,TRBV5-1,CASKADTEAFF,TGCGCCAGCAAAGCGGACACTGAAGCTTTCTTT
TRBJ2-1,-,-,TRBV27,CASSQDRTFNEQFF,TGTGCCAGCAGTCAAGACAGAACCTTCAATGAGCAGTTCTTC
TRBJ2-5,-,-,TRBV11-2,CASSPQLLGGLETQYF,TGTGCCAGCAGCCCTCAGTTGTTAGGGGGTCTGGAGACCCAGTACTTC
TRBJ1-1,-,-,TRBV4-3,CASSQGSENTEAFF,TGCGCCAGCAGCCAAGGGTCAGAGAACACTGAAGCTTTCTTT
TRBJ2-1,-,-,TRBV11-2,CASSASSYNEQFF,TGTGCCAGCAGCGCTAGTTCCTACAATGAGCAGTTCTTC
TRBJ1-2,-,once,TRBV19,CASSISGARNGYTF,TGTGCCAGTAGTATAAGTGGGGCACGGAATGGCTACACCTTC
TRBJ1-1,-,once,TRBV7-9,CSSSPPPGTQIMNTEAFF,TGTTCCAGCAGCCCCCCCCCTGGCACACAAATCATGAACACTGAAGCTTTCTTT
TRBJ1-6,-,-,TRBV6-7,CASSIEGSYNSPLHF,TGTGCCAGCAGTATCGAGGGTTCCTATAATTCACCCCTCCACTTT
TRBJ2-7,TRBD2,few,TRBV5-1,CASSLGRGGVNEQYF,TGCGCCAGCAGCTTGGGTCGGGGGGGGGTGAACGAGCAGTACTTC
TRBJ1-3,-,once,TRBV25-1,CASSEYGGPGNTIYF,TGTGCCAGCAGTGAGTACGGGGGACCTGGAAACACCATATATTTT
TRBJ2-1,TRBD2,-,TRBV18,CASSLSSGSSYNEQFF,TGTGCCAGCTCACTCTCTAGCGGGAGCTCCTACAATGAGCAGTTCTTC
TRBJ1-5,-,-,TRBV18,CASSPQGDQPQHF,TGTGCCAGCTCACCACAGGGGGATCAGCCCCAGCATTTT
TRBJ1-1,-,-,TRBV20-1,CSATGVAEAFF,TGCAGTGCTACAGGGGTTGCTGAAGCTTTCTTT
TRBJ1-4,-,-,TRBV5-4,CASSSRPGVPEEKLFF,TGTGCCAGCAGCTCGCGGCCCGGGGTTCCGGAGGAAAAACTGTTTTTT
TRBJ2-1,-,-,TRBV5-1,CASVSGTFPRDEQFF,TGCGCCAGTGTCTCCGGGACTTTCCCTCGTGATGAGCAGTTCTTC
TRBJ2-3,-,-,TRBV7-9,CASSLGAADTQYF,TGTGCCAGCAGCTTAGGGGCTGCAGATACGCAGTATTTT
TRBJ2-1,-,-,TRBV4-2,CASSQVPRVQYNEQFF,TGTGCCAGCAGCCAAGTCCCCCGGGTCCAGTACAATGAGCAGTTCTTC
TRBJ1-1,-,few,TRBV5-8,CASSPTENTEAFF,TGTGCCAGCAGCCCGACAGAGAACACTGAAGCTTTCTTT
TRBJ1-5,TRBD1,-,TRBV5-6,CASSLGTGVSDQPQHF,TGTGCCAGCAGCTTGGGGACAGGGGTGAGTGATCAGCCCCAGCATTTT
TRBJ2-7,-,-,TRBV9,CASSVAGSPYEQYF,TGTGCCAGCAGCGTAGCAGGGTCCCCCTACGAGCAGTACTTC
TRBJ2-2,TRBD1,once,TRBV29-1,CSAEGTGLGGELFF,TGCAGCGCTGAGGGGACAGGGTTAGGCGGGGAGCTGTTTTTT